Listed below are T cell receptor beta chains from one sample, sequenced in a study of blood T cell repertoires in COVID-19. The repertoire was sequenced with immunoSEQ multiplex PCR; TCRdb's copy has only in-frame clones and lacks some. This table has 250,000 to 300,000 clones, roughly 81% appearing once. Sequenced material: PBMCs or T cells enriched from blood (not recorded which). The source is a woman aged 45-65 years who had been exposed to COVID-19. Each CDR3 is given with its conserved first and last residue. The order of the fields is J gene, CDR3 length, clone size, D gene, V gene, CDR3 DNA, CDR3 protein. A D gene is named only where the DNA matches it firmly. Only part of the rows carry a size: once, few, many, or a class if the clone is expanded.

j_call: TRBJ1-1
cdr3_length: 15
clone_size: NA
d_call: TRBD1
v_call: TRBV5-1
cdr3_nt: TGCGCCAGCAGCTGGAGGACAGGGATCGGCACTGAAGCTTTCTTT
cdr3_aa: CASSWRTGIGTEAFF

j_call: TRBJ1-1
cdr3_length: 14
clone_size: NA
d_call: NA
v_call: TRBV29-1
cdr3_nt: TGCAGCGTTGAAGCCTCCAGGAACCTAATTGAAGCTTTCTTT
cdr3_aa: CSVEASRNLIEAFF

j_call: TRBJ2-5
cdr3_length: 17
clone_size: NA
d_call: TRBD2
v_call: TRBV7-2
cdr3_nt: TGTGCCAGCAGTTACCGATCGGGAGGGGGGCGCCGGGAGACCCAGTACTTC
cdr3_aa: CASSYRSGGGRRETQYF

j_call: TRBJ1-1
cdr3_length: 17
clone_size: NA
d_call: NA
v_call: TRBV7-9
cdr3_nt: TGTGCCAGCAGCTTTTCCTCCTCCGATCGGGTGGAAACTGAAGCTTTCTTT
cdr3_aa: CASSFSSSDRVETEAFF

j_call: TRBJ2-3
cdr3_length: 17
clone_size: NA
d_call: TRBD1
v_call: TRBV19
cdr3_nt: TGTGCCAGTAGGCGTCGCCAGGGGGCAGATCGCACAGATACGCAGTATTTT
cdr3_aa: CASRRRQGADRTDTQYF

j_call: TRBJ2-3
cdr3_length: 13
clone_size: NA
d_call: NA
v_call: TRBV10-3
cdr3_nt: TGTGCCATCAGTGACGAGGAGTTGGATACGCAGTATTTT
cdr3_aa: CAISDEELDTQYF

j_call: TRBJ1-1
cdr3_length: 15
clone_size: NA
d_call: NA
v_call: TRBV19
cdr3_nt: TGTGCCAGTAGTATAGAAGACAGTCCAGGGGCTGAAGCTTTCTTT
cdr3_aa: CASSIEDSPGAEAFF

j_call: TRBJ1-2
cdr3_length: 17
clone_size: NA
d_call: TRBD1
v_call: TRBV2
cdr3_nt: TGTGCCAGCAGTGAAGCGGAAGGGGACAGGGGAAACTATGGCTACACCTTC
cdr3_aa: CASSEAEGDRGNYGYTF

j_call: TRBJ1-4
cdr3_length: 16
clone_size: NA
d_call: NA
v_call: TRBV4-1
cdr3_nt: TGCGCCAGCAGCCAAGCCTCGGGGAGAACTAATGAAAAACTGTTTTTT
cdr3_aa: CASSQASGRTNEKLFF

j_call: TRBJ1-1
cdr3_length: 14
clone_size: NA
d_call: TRBD1
v_call: TRBV15
cdr3_nt: TGTGCCACCGGGATAGGACAGGGGGACACTGAAGCTTTCTTT
cdr3_aa: CATGIGQGDTEAFF

j_call: TRBJ2-4
cdr3_length: 12
clone_size: NA
d_call: NA
v_call: TRBV25-1
cdr3_nt: TGTGCCAGCAGCGGGGGTATGAGCATTCAGTACTTC
cdr3_aa: CASSGGMSIQYF

j_call: TRBJ2-3
cdr3_length: 15
clone_size: NA
d_call: NA
v_call: TRBV18
cdr3_nt: TGTGCCAGCTCACCATTGTCAGGTGGGACAGATACGCAGTATTTT
cdr3_aa: CASSPLSGGTDTQYF

j_call: TRBJ2-3
cdr3_length: 17
clone_size: NA
d_call: TRBD2
v_call: TRBV5-5
cdr3_nt: TGTGCCAGCAGCTTGGGCGGACTAGCGCGGCGAGCAGATACGCAGTATTTT
cdr3_aa: CASSLGGLARRADTQYF

j_call: TRBJ1-3
cdr3_length: 16
clone_size: NA
d_call: NA
v_call: TRBV5-5
cdr3_nt: TGTGCCAGCACCGTAAGTGCAGGACTCTCTGGAAACACCATATATTTT
cdr3_aa: CASTVSAGLSGNTIYF

j_call: TRBJ1-6
cdr3_length: 15
clone_size: NA
d_call: NA
v_call: TRBV3-1/TRBV3-2
cdr3_nt: TGTGCCAGCAGCCTGGTCGGCACAGTGAATTCACCCCTCCACTTT
cdr3_aa: CASSLVGTVNSPLHF

j_call: TRBJ2-1
cdr3_length: 17
clone_size: NA
d_call: TRBD2
v_call: TRBV6-2/TRBV6-3
cdr3_nt: TGTGCCAGCAGTTTGAAGGGAGGAGCGGGGGGGCTCAATGAGCAGTTCTTC
cdr3_aa: CASSLKGGAGGLNEQFF

j_call: TRBJ1-2
cdr3_length: 13
clone_size: NA
d_call: NA
v_call: TRBV24-1
cdr3_nt: TGTGCCACCAGTGATGGGCAGCCTGGAAGCTACACCTTC
cdr3_aa: CATSDGQPGSYTF

j_call: TRBJ1-6
cdr3_length: 15
clone_size: NA
d_call: TRBD1
v_call: TRBV19
cdr3_nt: TGTGCCAGTAGTTCGCGGACAGGGGGGGATTCACCCCTCCACTTT
cdr3_aa: CASSSRTGGDSPLHF

j_call: TRBJ1-2
cdr3_length: 12
clone_size: NA
d_call: NA
v_call: TRBV18
cdr3_nt: TGTGCCAGCTCATCGGCGCCGAGGGGCTACACCTTC
cdr3_aa: CASSSAPRGYTF

j_call: TRBJ2-3
cdr3_length: 15
clone_size: once
d_call: TRBD2
v_call: TRBV28
cdr3_nt: TGTGCCAGCAGTTTAACGGGGGGGCCTACAGATACGCAGTATTTT
cdr3_aa: CASSLTGGPTDTQYF

j_call: TRBJ1-5
cdr3_length: 15
clone_size: NA
d_call: NA
v_call: TRBV6-1
cdr3_nt: TGTGCTAGCAGTGAAATGGGGCAGCGATCCCAGCCCCAGCATTTT
cdr3_aa: CASSEMGQRSQPQHF

j_call: TRBJ2-1
cdr3_length: 15
clone_size: NA
d_call: NA
v_call: TRBV7-3
cdr3_nt: TGTGCCAGCAGCTTAATCGGCGGGGAGTACAATGAGCAGTTCTTC
cdr3_aa: CASSLIGGEYNEQFF

j_call: TRBJ2-5
cdr3_length: 14
clone_size: NA
d_call: NA
v_call: TRBV6-6
cdr3_nt: TGTGCCAGCGAGGGTTTGGGTCCCTACGAGACCCAGTACTTC
cdr3_aa: CASEGLGPYETQYF

j_call: TRBJ2-7
cdr3_length: 14
clone_size: few
d_call: TRBD2
v_call: TRBV18
cdr3_nt: TGTGCCAGCTCACCTAGAGGGAGGGCCTACGAGCAGTACTTC
cdr3_aa: CASSPRGRAYEQYF

j_call: TRBJ2-3
cdr3_length: 13
clone_size: NA
d_call: TRBD2
v_call: TRBV4-2
cdr3_nt: TGTGCCAGCACCAGCGGGGGGTCGGATACGCAGTATTTT
cdr3_aa: CASTSGGSDTQYF

j_call: TRBJ1-3
cdr3_length: 11
clone_size: NA
d_call: NA
v_call: TRBV19
cdr3_nt: TGTGCCAGCGAGAAGGGGTACACCATATATTTT
cdr3_aa: CASEKGYTIYF

j_call: TRBJ2-7
cdr3_length: 15
clone_size: NA
d_call: TRBD1
v_call: TRBV6-5
cdr3_nt: TGTGCCAGCTCCCGGACAGGGGTTGGAGGCTACGAGCAGTACTTC
cdr3_aa: CASSRTGVGGYEQYF

j_call: TRBJ2-2
cdr3_length: 15
clone_size: NA
d_call: NA
v_call: TRBV6-6
cdr3_nt: TGTGCCAGCAGGCCGCGACAAGCCCTGAACGGGGAGCTGTTTTTT
cdr3_aa: CASRPRQALNGELFF

j_call: TRBJ2-5
cdr3_length: 14
clone_size: NA
d_call: TRBD2
v_call: TRBV5-1
cdr3_nt: TGCGCCAGCAGCTTTCTAGCGGCGGAAGAGACCCAGTACTTC
cdr3_aa: CASSFLAAEETQYF

j_call: TRBJ2-5
cdr3_length: 13
clone_size: NA
d_call: TRBD2
v_call: TRBV6-6
cdr3_nt: TGTGCCAGTCATACGGGGGGATCGAGGACCCAGTACTTC
cdr3_aa: CASHTGGSRTQYF

j_call: TRBJ2-5
cdr3_length: 13
clone_size: NA
d_call: NA
v_call: TRBV7-2
cdr3_nt: TGTGCCAGCAGCTTAAAGAGCCAAGAGACCCAGTACTTC
cdr3_aa: CASSLKSQETQYF

j_call: TRBJ2-5
cdr3_length: 17
clone_size: once
d_call: NA
v_call: TRBV27
cdr3_nt: TGTGCCAGCAGTTTATATTTCGGTAACCCGAAGCAAGAGACCCAGTACTTC
cdr3_aa: CASSLYFGNPKQETQYF